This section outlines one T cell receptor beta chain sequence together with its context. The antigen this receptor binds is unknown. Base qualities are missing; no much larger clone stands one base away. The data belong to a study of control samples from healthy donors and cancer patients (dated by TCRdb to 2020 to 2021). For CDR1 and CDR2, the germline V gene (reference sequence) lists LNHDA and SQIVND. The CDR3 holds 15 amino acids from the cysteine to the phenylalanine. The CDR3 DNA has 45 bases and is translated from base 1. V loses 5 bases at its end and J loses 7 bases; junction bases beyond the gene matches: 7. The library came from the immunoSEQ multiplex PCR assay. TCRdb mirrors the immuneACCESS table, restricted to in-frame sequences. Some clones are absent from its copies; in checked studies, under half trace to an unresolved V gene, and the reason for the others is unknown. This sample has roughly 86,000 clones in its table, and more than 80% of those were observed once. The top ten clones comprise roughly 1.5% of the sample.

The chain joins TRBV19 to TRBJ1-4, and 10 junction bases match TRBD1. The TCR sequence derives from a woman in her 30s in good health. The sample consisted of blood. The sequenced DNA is TGTGCCAGTAGTTCCCTTGACAGGGGGCCTGAAAAACTGTTTTTT. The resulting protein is CASSSLDRGPEKLFF.